This TCR beta chain was recovered during a study of OX40 agonist ivuxolimab in advanced cancers. Looking at the study overall: Ivuxolimab was a fully human IgG2 agonistic monoclonal antibody targeting the costimulatory receptor OX40 (CD134). Intravenous ivuxolimab was administered to patients every 2 weeks at six dose levels: 0.01, 0.1, 0.3, 1.5, 3 and 10 mg/kg. The dose-escalation cohort was roughly 87% male with a mean age of approximately 59 years, ranging from roughly 23 to 79. The point of sequencing TCRbeta in the periphery was to test whether ivuxolimab changed TCR sequence diversity and drove clonal T-cell expansion. Patients were allowed to have had prior anti-PD-1, anti-PD-L1 or anti-CTLA-4 therapy, and around 41% of the dose-escalation patients had previously received checkpoint inhibitors. Partial responses occurred in three dose-escalation patients, of whom one had hepatocellular carcinoma and two had cutaneous melanoma. Among the approximately 50 dose-escalation patients, some 20 had hepatocellular carcinoma, about 15 melanoma, 9 renal cell carcinoma and 9 head and neck cancer. The monotherapy dose-escalation portion (N of about 57 patients) of the phase I ivuxolimab trial is reported in the paper. General conclusions and limits of the study: In the 0.1-3.0 mg/kg groups, partial responders were among the patients with the lowest normalized peripheral clonal expansion, particularly in CD8+ T cells. On average, CD8+ T cells showed more expanded clones than CD4+ T cells after ivuxolimab. Which antigens the clonally expanded peripheral T cells were specific for was not determined. At doses from 0.1 to 3.0 mg/kg, clonal expansion was seen in both CD4+ and CD8+ blood T cells between baseline and week 6. Low levels of normalized T-cell clonal expansion were also shown by some nonresponding patients.

The trial excluded patients who had a history of autoimmune disease or were on systemic immunosuppression. Peripheral blood for TCR sequencing was collected from all dose cohorts at baseline, on cycle 4 day 1, and on cycle 7 day 1. Samples were obtained from an open-label, multicenter, first-in-human phase I dose-escalation trial of ivuxolimab. Adults with locally advanced or metastatic melanoma, renal cell carcinoma, hepatocellular carcinoma or head and neck squamous cell carcinoma were enrolled in the trial. Before TCR sequencing, CD4+ and CD8+ T cells were separately sorted from peripheral blood. To sequence the TCRbeta CDR3 region, genomic DNA was isolated from the sorted cells. The immunoSEQ Assay was used for sequencing of TCRbeta CDR3 regions. The source is immuneACCESS, and TCRdb retained only in-frame sequences with V and J called. Part of the clones is not carried over; for the studies checked, unresolved V genes explain less than half of this, and the remainder is unexplained. The sample yields 20,000 to 25,000 clones; approximately 90% were counted once. About 49% of the sample lies in the top ten.

Note on this clone: This receptor's antigen is unknown. Base-call qualities are not available, and no considerably larger clone is one nucleotide away.

The sequence derives from an adult with an advanced solid tumor such as melanoma, head and neck, liver or kidney cancer. The sequenced sample was CD4+ or CD8+ T cells sorted from blood, obtained in a trial of the OX40 agonist ivuxolimab.

The nucleotide sequence reads as follows: TGTGCCAGCAGTAATAGGGGCTTCAATCAGCCCCAGCATTTT. Translation gives CASSNRGFNQPQHF. The chain employs TRBV6-1 and TRBJ1-5; the D region possibly corresponds to TRBD1 (5 bases align). There are 14 amino acids in the CDR3, from cysteine to phenylalanine inclusive. Here the CDR3 DNA is all that survives: 42 bases in frame from base 1. The junction carries 11 bases between V and J, which are trimmed by 5 bases and 3 bases respectively. Per the germline V gene, MNHNS is the CDR1 and SASEGT is the CDR2.